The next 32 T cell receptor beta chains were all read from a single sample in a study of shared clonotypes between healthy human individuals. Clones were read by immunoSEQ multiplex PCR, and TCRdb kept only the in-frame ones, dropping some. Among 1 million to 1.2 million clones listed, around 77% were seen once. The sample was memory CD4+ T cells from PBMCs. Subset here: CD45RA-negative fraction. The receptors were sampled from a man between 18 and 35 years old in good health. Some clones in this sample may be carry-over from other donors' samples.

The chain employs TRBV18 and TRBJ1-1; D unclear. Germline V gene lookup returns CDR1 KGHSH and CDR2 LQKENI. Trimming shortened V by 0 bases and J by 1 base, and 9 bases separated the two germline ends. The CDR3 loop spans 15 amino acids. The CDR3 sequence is CASSPPNSKNTEAFF. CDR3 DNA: TGTGCCAGCTCACCACCAAACAGCAAGAACACTGAAGCTTTCTTT.

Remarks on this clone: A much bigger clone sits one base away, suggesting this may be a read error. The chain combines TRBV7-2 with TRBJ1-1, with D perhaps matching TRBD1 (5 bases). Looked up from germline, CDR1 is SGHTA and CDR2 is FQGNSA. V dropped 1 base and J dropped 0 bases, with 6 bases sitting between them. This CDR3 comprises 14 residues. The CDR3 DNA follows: TGTGCCAGCAGCTTAGGACAGATGAACACTGAAGCTTTCTTT. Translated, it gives CASSLGQMNTEAFF.

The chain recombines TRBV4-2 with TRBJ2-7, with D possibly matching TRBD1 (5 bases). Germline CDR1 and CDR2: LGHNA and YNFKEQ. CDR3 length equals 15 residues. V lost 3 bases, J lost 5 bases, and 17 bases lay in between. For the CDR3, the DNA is TGTGCCAGCAGCCACCCGCAGGGCAGGCAGGACGAGCAGTACTTC. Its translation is CASSHPQGRQDEQYF.

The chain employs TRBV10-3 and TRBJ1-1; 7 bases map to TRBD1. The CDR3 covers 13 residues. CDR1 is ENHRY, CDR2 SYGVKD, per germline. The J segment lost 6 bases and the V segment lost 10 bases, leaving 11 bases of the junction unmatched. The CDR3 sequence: CATGPDRESEAFF. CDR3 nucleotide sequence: TGTGCCACGGGGCCTGACAGGGAATCTGAAGCTTTCTTT.

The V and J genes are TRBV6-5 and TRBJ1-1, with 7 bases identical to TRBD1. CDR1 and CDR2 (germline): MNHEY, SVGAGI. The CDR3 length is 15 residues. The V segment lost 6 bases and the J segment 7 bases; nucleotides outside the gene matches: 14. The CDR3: CASRITGQHKSEAFF. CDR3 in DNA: TGTGCCAGCAGGATCACGGGACAGCACAAAAGTGAAGCTTTCTTT.

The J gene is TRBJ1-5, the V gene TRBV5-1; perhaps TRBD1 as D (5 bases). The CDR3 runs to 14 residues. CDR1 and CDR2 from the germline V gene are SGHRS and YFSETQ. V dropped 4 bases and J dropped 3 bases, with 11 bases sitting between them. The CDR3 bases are TGCGCCAGCAGCACCGGAGGGGTCAATCAGCCCCAGCATTTT. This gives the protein CASSTGGVNQPQHF.

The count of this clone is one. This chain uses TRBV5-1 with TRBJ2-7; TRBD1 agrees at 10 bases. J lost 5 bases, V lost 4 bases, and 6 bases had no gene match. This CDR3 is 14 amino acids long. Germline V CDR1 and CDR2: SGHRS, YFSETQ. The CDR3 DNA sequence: TGCGCCAGCAGCCTCCAGACAGGGGGCAACGAGCAGTACTTC. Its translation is CASSLQTGGNEQYF.

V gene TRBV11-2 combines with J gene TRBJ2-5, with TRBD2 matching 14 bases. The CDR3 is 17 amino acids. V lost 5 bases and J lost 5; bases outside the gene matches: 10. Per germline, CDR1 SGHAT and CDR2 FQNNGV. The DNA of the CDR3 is TGTGCCAGCAGCGCGGGACTAGCGGGAGTTTTTGGGGAGACCCAGTACTTC. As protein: CASSAGLAGVFGETQYF. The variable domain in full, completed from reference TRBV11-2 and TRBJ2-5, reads EAGVAQSPRYKIIEKRQSVAFWCNPISGHATLYWYQQILGQGPKLLIQFQNNGVVDDSQLPKDRFSAERLKGVDSTLKIQPAKLEDSAVYLCASSAGLAGVFGETQYFGPGTRLLVL.

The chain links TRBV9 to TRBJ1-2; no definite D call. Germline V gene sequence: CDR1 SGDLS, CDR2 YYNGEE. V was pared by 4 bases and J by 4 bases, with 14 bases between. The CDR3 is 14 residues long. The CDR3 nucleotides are TGTGCCAGCAGCCCTATGGCCGAGAGCTATGGCTACACCTTC. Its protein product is CASSPMAESYGYTF.

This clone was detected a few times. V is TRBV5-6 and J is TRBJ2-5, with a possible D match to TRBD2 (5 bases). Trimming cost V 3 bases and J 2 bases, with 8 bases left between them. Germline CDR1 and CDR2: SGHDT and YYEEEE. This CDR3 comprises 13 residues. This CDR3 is CASSSEGQETQYF. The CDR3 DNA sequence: TGTGCCAGCAGCTCCGAGGGACAAGAGACCCAGTACTTC.

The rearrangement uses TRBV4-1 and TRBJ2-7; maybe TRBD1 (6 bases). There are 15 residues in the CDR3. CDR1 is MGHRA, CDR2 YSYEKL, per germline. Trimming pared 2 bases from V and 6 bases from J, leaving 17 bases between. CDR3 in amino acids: CASSQLLTGFAEQYF. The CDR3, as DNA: TGCGCCAGCAGCCAACTGTTGACAGGATTCGCCGAGCAGTACTTC.

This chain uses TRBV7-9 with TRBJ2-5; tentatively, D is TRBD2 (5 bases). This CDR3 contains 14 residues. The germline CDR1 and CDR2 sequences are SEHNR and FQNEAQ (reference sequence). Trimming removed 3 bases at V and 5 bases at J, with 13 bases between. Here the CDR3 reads CASSFVASGETQYF. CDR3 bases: TGTGCCAGCAGCTTCGTAGCGTCGGGGGAGACCCAGTACTTC.

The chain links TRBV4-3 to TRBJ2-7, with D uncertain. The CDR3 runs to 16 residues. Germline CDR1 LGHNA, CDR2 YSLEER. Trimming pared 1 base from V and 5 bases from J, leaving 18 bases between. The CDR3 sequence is CASSQVRAGPLDEQYF. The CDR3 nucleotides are TGCGCCAGCAGCCAAGTAAGGGCAGGCCCCCTAGACGAGCAGTACTTC.

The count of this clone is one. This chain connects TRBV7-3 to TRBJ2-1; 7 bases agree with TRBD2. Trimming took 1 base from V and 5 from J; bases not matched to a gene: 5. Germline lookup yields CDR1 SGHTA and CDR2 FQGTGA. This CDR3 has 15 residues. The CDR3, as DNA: TGTGCCAGCAGCTTAATGGGAGGGACCCACAATGAGCAGTTCTTC. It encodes CASSLMGGTHNEQFF.

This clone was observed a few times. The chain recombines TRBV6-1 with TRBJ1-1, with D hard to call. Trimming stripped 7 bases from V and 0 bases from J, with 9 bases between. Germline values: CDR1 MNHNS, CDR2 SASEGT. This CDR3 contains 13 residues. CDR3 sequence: CASKATLNTEAFF. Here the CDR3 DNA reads TGTGCCAGCAAAGCGACACTGAACACTGAAGCTTTCTTT.

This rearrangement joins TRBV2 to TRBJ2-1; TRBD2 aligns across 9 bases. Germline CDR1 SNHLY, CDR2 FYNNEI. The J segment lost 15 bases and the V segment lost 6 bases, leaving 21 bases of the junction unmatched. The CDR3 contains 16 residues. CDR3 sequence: CASRSRSTPTGTSTFF. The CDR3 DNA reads TGTGCCAGCAGGTCTAGGTCCACACCCACCGGGACTAGCACGTTCTTC.

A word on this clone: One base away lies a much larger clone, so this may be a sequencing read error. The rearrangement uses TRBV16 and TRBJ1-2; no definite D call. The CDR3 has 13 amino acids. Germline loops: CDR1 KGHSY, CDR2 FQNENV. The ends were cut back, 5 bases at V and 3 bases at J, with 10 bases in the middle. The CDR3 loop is CASSYGGHYGYTF. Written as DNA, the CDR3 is TGTGCCAGCAGCTACGGAGGGCACTATGGCTACACCTTC.

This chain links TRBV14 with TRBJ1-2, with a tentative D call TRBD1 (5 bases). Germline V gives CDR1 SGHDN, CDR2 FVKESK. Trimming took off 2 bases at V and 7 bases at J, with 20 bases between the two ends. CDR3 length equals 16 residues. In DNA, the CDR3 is TGTGCCAGCAGCCAAAAGTGGGCCAGGGAAGGAGTTGGCTACACCTTC. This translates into CASSQKWAREGVGYTF.

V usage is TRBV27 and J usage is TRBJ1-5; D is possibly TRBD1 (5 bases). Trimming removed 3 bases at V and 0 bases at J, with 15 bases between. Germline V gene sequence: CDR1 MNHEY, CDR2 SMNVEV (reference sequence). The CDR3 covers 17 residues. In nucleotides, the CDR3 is TGTGCCAGCAGTTTTGGGCTGAGGGGCCATAGCAATCAGCCCCAGCATTTT. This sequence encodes CASSFGLRGHSNQPQHF.

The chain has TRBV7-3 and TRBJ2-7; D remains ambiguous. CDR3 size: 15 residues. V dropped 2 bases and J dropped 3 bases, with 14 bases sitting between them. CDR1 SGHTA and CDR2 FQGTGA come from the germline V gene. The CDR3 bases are TGTGCCAGCAGCTTAGGTCCCTTGGACCTCTACGAGCAGTACTTC. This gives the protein CASSLGPLDLYEQYF.

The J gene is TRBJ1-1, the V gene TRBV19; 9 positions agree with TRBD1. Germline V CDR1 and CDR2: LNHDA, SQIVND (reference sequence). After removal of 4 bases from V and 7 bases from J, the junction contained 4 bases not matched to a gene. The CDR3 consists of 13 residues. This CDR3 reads CASSRGQGFEAFF. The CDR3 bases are TGTGCCAGTAGTAGGGGACAGGGCTTTGAAGCTTTCTTT.

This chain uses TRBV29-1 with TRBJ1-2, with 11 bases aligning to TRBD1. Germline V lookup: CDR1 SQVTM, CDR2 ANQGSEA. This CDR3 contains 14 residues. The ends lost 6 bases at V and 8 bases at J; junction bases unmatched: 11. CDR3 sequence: CSVASPGQGGGYTF. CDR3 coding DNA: TGCAGCGTCGCCTCTCCGGGACAGGGGGGCGGCTACACCTTC. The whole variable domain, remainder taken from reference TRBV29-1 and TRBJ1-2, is SAVISQKPSRDICQRGTSLTIQCQVDSQVTMMFWYRQQPGQSLTLIATANQGSEATYESGFVIDKFPISRPNLTFSTLTVSNMSPEDSSIYLCSVASPGQGGGYTFGSGTRLTVV.

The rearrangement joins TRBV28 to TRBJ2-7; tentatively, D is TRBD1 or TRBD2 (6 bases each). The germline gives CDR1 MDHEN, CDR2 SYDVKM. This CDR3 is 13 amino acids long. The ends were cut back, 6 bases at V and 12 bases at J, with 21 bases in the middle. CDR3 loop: CASSSQGRAGPYF. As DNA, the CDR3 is TGTGCCAGCAGCAGTCAGGGGCGCGCGGGGCCGTACTTC. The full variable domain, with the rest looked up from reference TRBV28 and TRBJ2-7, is DVKVTQSSRYLVKRTGEKVFLECVQDMDHENMFWYRQDPGLGLRLIYFSYDVKMKEKGDIPEGYSVSREKKERFSLILESASTNQTSMYLCASSSQGRAGPYFGPGTRLTVT.

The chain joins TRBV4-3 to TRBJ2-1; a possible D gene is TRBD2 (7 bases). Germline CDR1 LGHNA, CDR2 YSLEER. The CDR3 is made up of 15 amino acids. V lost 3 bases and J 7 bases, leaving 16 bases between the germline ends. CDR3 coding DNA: TGCGCCAGCAGCCACCCTCGGGGAGGGACAAATGAGCAGTTCTTC. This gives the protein CASSHPRGGTNEQFF.

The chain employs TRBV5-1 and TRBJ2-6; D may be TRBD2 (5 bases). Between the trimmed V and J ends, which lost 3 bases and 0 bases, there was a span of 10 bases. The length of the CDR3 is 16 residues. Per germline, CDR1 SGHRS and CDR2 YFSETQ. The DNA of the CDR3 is TGCGCCAGCAGCTCCGAGGGTTCCTCTGGGGCCAACGTCCTGACTTTC. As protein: CASSSEGSSGANVLTF.

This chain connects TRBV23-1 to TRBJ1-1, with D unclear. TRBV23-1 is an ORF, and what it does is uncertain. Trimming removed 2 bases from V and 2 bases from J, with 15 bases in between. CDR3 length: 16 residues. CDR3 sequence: CASSQQPGTINTEAFF. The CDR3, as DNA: TGCGCCAGCAGTCAACAGCCAGGCACCATCAACACTGAAGCTTTCTTT.

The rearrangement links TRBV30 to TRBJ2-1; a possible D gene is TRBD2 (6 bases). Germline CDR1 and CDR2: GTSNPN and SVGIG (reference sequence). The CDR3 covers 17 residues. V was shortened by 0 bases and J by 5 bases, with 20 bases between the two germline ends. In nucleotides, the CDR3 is TGTGCCTGGAGTGTTCGACATAGACTAGAGCGGGACAATGAGCAGTTCTTC. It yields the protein CAWSVRHRLERDNEQFF.

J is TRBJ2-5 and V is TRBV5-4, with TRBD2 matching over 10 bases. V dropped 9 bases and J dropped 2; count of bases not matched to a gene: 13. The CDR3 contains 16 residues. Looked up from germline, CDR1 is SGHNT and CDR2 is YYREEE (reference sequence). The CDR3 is CAMSYTGLALQETQYF. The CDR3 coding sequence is TGTGCCATGTCGTATACGGGACTAGCGCTACAAGAGACCCAGTACTTC.

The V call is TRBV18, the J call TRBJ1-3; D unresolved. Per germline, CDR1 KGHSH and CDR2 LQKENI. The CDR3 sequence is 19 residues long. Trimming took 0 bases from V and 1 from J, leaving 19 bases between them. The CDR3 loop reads CASSPPSVVGFGSGNTIYF. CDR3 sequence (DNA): TGTGCCAGCTCACCACCCTCAGTAGTTGGGTTTGGATCTGGAAACACCATATATTTT.

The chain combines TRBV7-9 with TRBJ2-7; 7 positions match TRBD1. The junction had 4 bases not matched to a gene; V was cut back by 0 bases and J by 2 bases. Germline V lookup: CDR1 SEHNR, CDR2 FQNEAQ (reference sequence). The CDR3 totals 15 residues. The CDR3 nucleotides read TGTGCCAGCAGCTTAGCGGGGACAGAAGCCTACGAGCAGTACTTC. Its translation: CASSLAGTEAYEQYF. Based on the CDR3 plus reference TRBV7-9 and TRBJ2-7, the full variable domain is DTGVSQNPRHKITKRGQNVTFRCDPISEHNRLYWYRQTLGQGPEFLTYFQNEAQLEKSRLLSDRFSAERPKGSFSTLEIQRTEQGDSAMYLCASSLAGTEAYEQYFGPGTRLTVT.

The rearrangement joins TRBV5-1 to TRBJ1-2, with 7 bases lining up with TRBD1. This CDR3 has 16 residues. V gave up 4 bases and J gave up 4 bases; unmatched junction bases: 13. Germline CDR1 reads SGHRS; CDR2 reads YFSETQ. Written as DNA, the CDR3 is TGCGCCAGCAGCCCCCATGTAACCGGGACAGCCTATGGCTACACCTTC. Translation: CASSPHVTGTAYGYTF. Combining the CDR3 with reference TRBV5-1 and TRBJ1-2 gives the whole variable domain KAGVTQTPRYLIKTRGQQVTLSCSPISGHRSVSWYQQTPGQGLQFLFEYFSETQRNKGNFPGRFSGRQFSNSRSEMNVSTLELGDSALYLCASSPHVTGTAYGYTFGSGTRLTVV.

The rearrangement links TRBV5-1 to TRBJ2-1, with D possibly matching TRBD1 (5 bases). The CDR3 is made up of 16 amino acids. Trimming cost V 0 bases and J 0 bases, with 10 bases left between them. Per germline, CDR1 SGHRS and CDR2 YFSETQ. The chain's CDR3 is CASSLVAGSSYNEQFF. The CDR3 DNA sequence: TGCGCCAGCAGCTTGGTCGCAGGGTCCTCCTACAATGAGCAGTTCTTC.